Sequencing of this T cell receptor (beta chain) was carried out in a study of T cell responses to AZD1222 COVID-19 vaccine. On this clone itself: Its matching antigen is unknown.

Regarding the study as a whole: Across the whole spike, CD4 TCRs peaked at regions 160-218 and 743-854. Nearly half of spike-specific TCRs reportedly target unmutated variant regions.

Sequenced by immunoSEQ multiplex PCR; TCRdb stores in-frame clones only, minus some. The sample holds roughly 110,000 clones, about 85% seen once. This CDR3 region has 16 residues. With 3 bases clipped from V and 3 bases from J, the junction kept 8 bases outside the gene matches. Per the germline V gene, CDR1 is LGHNA and CDR2 is YNFKEQ. The sample here was peripheral blood, taken on day 0 of AZD1222 vaccination. The chain carries TRBV4-2 and TRBJ2-7; TRBD2 matches at 10 bases. This clonotype was sampled from an adult in good health. The chain's CDR3 is CASSQFTSGTLYEQYF. CDR3 bases: TGTGCCAGCAGCCAGTTCACTAGCGGGACCCTCTACGAGCAGTACTTC.